This T cell receptor beta chain was documented in a study of cytomegalovirus exposure and HLA in healthy donors. This CDR3 contains 14 residues. The germline CDR1 and CDR2 sequences are SGHTA and FQGNSA. Unmatched junction bases numbered 7, after V lost 10 bases and J lost 1 base. Use of 60 Vbeta and 13 Jbeta primers characterized the PCR. Libraries were prepared by immunoSEQ multiplex PCR; TCRdb keeps only in-frame clonotypes and omits some of them. The profile shows about 200,000 clones, over 75% of them singletons. Likely unrecorded immune exposures existed in these nominally healthy donors. Study outcomes and limitations: Many donors shared some public TCRs, even though most TCR sequences were rare. Confirmation in vitro established that three CMV-associated chains were specific for CMV antigens. Researchers had no immune exposure information except CMV serostatus available.

Points on this clone: The antigen remains unidentified.

The TCR comes from a boy younger than 10 in good health and CMV-seronegative. The sequencing input was PBMCs. The chain combines TRBV7-2 with TRBJ1-1; TRBD1 agrees at 9 bases. The CDR3: CATRRGQGNTEAFF. CDR3 sequence (DNA): TGTGCCACCCGAAGGGGACAGGGGAACACTGAAGCTTTCTTT.